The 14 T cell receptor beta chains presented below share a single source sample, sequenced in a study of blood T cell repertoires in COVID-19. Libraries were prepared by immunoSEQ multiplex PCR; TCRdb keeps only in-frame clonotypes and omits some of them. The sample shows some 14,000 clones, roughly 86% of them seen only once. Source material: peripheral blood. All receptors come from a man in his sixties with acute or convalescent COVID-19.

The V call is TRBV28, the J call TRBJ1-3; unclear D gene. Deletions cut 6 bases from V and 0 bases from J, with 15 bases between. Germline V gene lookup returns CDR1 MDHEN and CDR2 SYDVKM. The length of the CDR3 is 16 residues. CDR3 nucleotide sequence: TGTGCCAGCAGCCCGCCGACTGTATCCTCTGGAAACACCATATATTTT. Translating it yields CASSPPTVSSGNTIYF.

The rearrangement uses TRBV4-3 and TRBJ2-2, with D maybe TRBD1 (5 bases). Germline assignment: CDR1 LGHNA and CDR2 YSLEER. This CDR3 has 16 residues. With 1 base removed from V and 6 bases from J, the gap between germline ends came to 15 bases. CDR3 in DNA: TGCGCCAGCAGCCAAGGTGGCCCACAGGTCCCCGGGGAGCTGTTTTTT. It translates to CASSQGGPQVPGELFF.

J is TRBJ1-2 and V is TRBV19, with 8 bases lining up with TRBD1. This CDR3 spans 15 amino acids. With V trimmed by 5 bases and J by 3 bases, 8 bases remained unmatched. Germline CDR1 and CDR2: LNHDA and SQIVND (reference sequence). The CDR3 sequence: CASSPGTGPYYGYTF. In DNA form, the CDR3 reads TGTGCCAGTAGTCCGGGGACAGGCCCGTACTATGGCTACACCTTC.

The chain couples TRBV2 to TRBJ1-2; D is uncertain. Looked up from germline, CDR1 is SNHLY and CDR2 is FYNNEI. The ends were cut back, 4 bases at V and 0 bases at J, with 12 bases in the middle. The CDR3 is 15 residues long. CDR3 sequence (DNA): TGTGCCAGCAGTGCCGATGGAGAAGCTAACTATGGCTACACCTTC. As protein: CASSADGEANYGYTF.

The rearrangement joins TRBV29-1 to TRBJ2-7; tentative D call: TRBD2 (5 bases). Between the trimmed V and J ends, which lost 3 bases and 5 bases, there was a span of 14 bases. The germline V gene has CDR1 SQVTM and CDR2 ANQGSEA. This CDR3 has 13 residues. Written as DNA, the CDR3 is TGCAGCGTTGACGCCCGACCGGGGAACGAGCAGTACTTC. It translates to CSVDARPGNEQYF.

The CDR3 DNA reads TGTGCCAGCAGTTGGGAGGGAGCGGACAATGAGCAGTTCTTC. Translating gives CASSWEGADNEQFF. The genes are TRBV6-6 and TRBJ2-1; 7 bases line up with TRBD2. The CDR3 is 14 residues long. With 4 bases clipped from V and 5 bases from J, the junction kept 5 bases outside the gene matches. Germline CDR1 MNHNY, CDR2 SVGAGI (reference sequence).

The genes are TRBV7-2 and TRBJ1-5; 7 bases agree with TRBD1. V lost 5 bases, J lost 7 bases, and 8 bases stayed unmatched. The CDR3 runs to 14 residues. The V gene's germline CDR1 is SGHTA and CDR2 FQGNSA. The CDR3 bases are TGTGCCAGCAGCCCCCAGGGGGTCGACCAGCCCCAGCATTTT. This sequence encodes CASSPQGVDQPQHF.

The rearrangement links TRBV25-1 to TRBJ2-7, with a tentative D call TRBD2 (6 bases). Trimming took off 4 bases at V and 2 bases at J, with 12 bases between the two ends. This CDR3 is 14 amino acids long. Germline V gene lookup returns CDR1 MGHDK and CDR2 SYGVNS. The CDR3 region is CASSGGVGAYEQYF. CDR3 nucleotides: TGTGCCAGCAGTGGGGGGGTGGGGGCCTACGAGCAGTACTTC.

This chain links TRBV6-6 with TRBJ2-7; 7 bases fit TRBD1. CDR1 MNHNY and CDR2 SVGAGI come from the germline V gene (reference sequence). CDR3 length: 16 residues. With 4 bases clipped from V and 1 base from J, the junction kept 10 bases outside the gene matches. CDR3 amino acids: CASSSSGQLGSYEQYF. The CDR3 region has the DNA TGTGCCAGCAGTTCCTCGGGACAGCTAGGATCCTACGAGCAGTACTTC.

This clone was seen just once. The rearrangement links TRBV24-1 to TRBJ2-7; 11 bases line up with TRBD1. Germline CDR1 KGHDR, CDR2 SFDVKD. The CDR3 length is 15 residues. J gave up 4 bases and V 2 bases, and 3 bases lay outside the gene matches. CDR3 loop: CATSDSGTGGYEQYF. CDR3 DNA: TGTGCCACCAGTGATTCCGGGACAGGGGGGTACGAGCAGTACTTC.

CDR3 nucleotide sequence: TGTGCCAGCAGCTCCGCGGGGGGCCCCCTCAATGAGCAGTTCTTC. Its protein product is CASSSAGGPLNEQFF. This chain uses TRBV5-4 with TRBJ2-1, with 8 bases aligning to TRBD2. V lost 3 bases, J lost 6 bases, and 8 bases stayed unmatched. The CDR3 has 15 residues. Per germline, CDR1 SGHNT and CDR2 YYREEE (reference sequence).

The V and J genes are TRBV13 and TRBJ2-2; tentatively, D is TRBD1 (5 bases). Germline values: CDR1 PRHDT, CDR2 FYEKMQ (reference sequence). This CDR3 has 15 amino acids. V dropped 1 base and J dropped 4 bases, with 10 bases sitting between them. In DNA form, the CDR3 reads TGTGCCAGCAGCTTAGAACAGGACGGCACCGGGGAGCTGTTTTTT. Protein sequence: CASSLEQDGTGELFF.

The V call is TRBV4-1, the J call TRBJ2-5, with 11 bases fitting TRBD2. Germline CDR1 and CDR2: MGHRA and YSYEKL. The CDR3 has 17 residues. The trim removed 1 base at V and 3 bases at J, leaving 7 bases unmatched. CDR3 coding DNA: TGCGCCAGCAGCCAAGGACTAGCGGGGCTGGGGGAAGAGACCCAGTACTTC. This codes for CASSQGLAGLGEETQYF.

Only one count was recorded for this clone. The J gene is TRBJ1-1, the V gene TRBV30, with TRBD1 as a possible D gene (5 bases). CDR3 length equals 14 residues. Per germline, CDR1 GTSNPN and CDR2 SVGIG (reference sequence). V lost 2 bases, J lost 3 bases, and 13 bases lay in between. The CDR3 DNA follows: TGTGCCTGGAGTAGAAGGGGTCGGGACACTGAAGCTTTCTTT. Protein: CAWSRRGRDTEAFF.